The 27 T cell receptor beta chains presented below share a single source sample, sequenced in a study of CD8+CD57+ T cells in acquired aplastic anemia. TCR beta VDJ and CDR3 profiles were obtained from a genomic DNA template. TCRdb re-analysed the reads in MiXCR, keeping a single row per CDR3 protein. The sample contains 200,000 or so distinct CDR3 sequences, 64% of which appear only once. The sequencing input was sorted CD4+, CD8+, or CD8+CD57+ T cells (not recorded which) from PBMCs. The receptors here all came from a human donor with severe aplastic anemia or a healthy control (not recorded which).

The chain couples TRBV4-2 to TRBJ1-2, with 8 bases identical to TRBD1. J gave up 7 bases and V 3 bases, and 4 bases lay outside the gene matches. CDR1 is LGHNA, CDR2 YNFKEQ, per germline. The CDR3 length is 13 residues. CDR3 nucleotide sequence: TGTGCCAGCAGCCAGGCGGACAGGGCTGGCTACACCTTC. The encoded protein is CASSQADRAGYTF.

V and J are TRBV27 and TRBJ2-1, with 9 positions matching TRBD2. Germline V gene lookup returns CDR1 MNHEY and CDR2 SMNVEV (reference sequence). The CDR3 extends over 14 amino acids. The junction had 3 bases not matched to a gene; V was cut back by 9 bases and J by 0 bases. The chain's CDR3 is CASSSGSSYNEQFF. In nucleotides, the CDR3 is TGTGCCAGTAGTAGCGGGAGCTCCTACAATGAGCAGTTCTTC.

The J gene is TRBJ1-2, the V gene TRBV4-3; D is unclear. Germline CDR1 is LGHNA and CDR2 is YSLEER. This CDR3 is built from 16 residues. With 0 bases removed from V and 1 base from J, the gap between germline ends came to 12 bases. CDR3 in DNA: TGCGCCAGCAGCCAAGATACTGGCAGTTATAACTATGGCTACACCTTC. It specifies CASSQDTGSYNYGYTF.

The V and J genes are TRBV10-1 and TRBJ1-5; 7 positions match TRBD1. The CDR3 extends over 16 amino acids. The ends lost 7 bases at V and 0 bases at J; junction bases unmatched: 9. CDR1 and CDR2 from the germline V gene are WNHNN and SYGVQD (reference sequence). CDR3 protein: CASTPGQAISNQPQHF. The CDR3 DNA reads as TGCGCCAGCACCCCCGGACAGGCGATTAGCAATCAGCCCCAGCATTTT.

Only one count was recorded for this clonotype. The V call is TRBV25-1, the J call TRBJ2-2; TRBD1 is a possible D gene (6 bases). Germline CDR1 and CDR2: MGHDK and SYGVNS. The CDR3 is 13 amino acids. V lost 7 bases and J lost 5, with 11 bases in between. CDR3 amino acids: CASTLTGTGELFF. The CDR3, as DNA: TGTGCCAGCACCCTGACAGGAACCGGGGAGCTGTTTTTT.

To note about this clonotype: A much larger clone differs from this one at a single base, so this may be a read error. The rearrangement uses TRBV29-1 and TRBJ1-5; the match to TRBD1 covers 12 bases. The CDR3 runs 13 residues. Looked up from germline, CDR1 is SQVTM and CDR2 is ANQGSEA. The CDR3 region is CSVGQGAYQLQHF. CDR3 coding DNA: TGCAGCGTGGGACAGGGGGCGTATCAGCTCCAGCATTTT.

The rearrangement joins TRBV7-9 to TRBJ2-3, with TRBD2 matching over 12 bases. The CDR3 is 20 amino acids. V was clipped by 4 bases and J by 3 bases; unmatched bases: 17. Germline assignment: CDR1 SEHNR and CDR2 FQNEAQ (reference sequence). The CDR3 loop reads CASSSPSPRTSGEGTDTQYF. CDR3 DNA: TGTGCCAGCAGCTCCCCTAGCCCTAGGACTAGCGGGGAAGGGACAGATACGCAGTATTTT.

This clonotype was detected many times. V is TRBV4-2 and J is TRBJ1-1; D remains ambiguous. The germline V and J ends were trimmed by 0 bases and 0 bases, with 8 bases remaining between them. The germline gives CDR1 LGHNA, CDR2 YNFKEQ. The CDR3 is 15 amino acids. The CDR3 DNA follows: TGTGCCAGCAGCCAAGATCTCGTTATGAACACTGAAGCTTTCTTT. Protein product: CASSQDLVMNTEAFF.

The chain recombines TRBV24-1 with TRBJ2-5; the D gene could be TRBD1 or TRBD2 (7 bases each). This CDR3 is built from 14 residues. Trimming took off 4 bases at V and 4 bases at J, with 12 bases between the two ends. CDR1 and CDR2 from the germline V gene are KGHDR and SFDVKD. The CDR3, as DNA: TGTGCCACCAGTGACCCCAGGGGGGGAGAGACCCAGTACTTC. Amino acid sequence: CATSDPRGGETQYF.

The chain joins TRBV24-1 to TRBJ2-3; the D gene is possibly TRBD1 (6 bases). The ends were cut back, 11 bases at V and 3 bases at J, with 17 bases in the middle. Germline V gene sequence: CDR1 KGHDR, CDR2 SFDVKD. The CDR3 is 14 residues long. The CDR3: CASKGQTSTDTQYF. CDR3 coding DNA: TGTGCCAGCAAAGGACAGACATCAACAGATACGCAGTATTTT.

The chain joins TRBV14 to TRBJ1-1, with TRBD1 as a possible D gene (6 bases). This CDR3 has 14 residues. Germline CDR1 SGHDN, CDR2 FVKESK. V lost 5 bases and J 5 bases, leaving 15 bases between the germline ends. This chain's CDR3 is CASSFDRRGTEAFF. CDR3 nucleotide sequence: TGTGCCAGCAGCTTCGACAGGCGAGGAACTGAAGCTTTCTTT.

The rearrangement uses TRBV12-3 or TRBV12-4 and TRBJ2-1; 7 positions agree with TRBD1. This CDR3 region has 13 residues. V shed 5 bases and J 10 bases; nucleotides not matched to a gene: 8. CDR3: CASSRDSSYEQFF. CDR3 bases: TGTGCCAGCAGTAGGGACAGTTCCTACGAGCAGTTCTTC.

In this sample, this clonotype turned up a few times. In nucleotides, the CDR3 is TGCGCCAGCAGCTACAAGACAGGGGGGAGCACAGATACGCAGTATTTT. It translates to CASSYKTGGSTDTQYF. V and J are TRBV5-1 and TRBJ2-3; 9 nucleotides agree with TRBD1. Germline V CDR1 and CDR2: SGHRS, YFSETQ. The trim removed 3 bases at V and 0 bases at J, leaving 5 bases unmatched. This CDR3 is built from 16 residues.

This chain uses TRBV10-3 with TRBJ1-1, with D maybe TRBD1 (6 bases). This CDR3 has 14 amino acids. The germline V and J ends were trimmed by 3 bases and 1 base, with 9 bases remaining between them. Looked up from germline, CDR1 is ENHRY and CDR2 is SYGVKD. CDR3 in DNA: TGTGCCATCAGTGAAAAGGGACAGAACACTGAAGCTTTCTTT. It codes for CAISEKGQNTEAFF.

The CDR3 DNA follows: TGTGCCATATCCCGGGTAGTAAACACTGAAGCTTTCTTT. It encodes CAISRVVNTEAFF. The rearrangement joins TRBV6-1 to TRBJ1-1; D remains unclear. In germline, CDR1 is MNHNS, CDR2 SASEGT. This CDR3 is built from 13 residues. The V end lost 10 bases, the J end lost 2 bases, and 14 bases lay between the germline ends.

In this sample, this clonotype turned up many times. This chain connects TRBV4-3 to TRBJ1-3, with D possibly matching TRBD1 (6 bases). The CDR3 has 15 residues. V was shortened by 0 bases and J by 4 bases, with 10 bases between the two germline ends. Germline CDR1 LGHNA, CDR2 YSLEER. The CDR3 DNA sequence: TGCGCCAGCAGCCAAGATCAGGGGTCGGGAAACACCATATATTTT. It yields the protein CASSQDQGSGNTIYF.

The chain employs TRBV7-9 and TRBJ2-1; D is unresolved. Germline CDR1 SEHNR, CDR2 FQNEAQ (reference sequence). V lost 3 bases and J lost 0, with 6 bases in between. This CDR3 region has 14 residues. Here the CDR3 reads CASSFSGSYNEQFF. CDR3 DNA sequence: TGTGCCAGCAGCTTTAGTGGCTCCTACAATGAGCAGTTCTTC.

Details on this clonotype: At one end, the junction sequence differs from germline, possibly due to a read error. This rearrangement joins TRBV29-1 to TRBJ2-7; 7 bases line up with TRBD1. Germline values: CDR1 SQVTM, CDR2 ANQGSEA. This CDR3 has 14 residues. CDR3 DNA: TGCAGCGCTGAAGATCTCGGGACAGACGACGAGCAGTACTTC. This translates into CSAEDLGTDDEQYF.

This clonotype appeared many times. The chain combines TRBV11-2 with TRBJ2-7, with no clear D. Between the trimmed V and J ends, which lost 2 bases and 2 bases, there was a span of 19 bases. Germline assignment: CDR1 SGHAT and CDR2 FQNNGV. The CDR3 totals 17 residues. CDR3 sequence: CASSLLPNRSPAYEQYF. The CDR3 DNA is TGTGCCAGCAGCTTACTCCCTAATAGGTCACCGGCCTACGAGCAGTACTTC.

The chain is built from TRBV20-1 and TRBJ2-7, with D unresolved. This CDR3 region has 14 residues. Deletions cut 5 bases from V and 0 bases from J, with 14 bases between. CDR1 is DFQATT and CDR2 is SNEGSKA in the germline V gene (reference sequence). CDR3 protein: CSAEDLSSSYEQYF. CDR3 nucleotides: TGCAGTGCTGAAGACTTATCTAGCTCCTACGAGCAGTACTTC.

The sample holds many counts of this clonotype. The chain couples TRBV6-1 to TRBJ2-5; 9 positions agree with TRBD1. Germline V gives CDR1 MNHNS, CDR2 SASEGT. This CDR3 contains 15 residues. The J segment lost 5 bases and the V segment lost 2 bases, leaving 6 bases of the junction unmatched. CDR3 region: CASSEPGQGTETQYF. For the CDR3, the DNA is TGTGCCAGCAGTGAACCGGGACAGGGAACCGAGACCCAGTACTTC.

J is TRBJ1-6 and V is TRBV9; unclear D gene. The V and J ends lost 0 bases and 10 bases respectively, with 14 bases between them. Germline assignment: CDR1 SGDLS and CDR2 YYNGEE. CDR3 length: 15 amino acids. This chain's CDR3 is CASSVVMGWESPLHF. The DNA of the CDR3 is TGTGCCAGCAGCGTAGTTATGGGATGGGAATCACCCCTCCACTTT.

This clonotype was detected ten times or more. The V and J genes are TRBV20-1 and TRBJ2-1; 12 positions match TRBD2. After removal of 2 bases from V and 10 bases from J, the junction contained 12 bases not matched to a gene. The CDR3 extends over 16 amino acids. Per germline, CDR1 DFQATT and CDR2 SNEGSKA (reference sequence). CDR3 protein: CSARRASGGAPGEQFF. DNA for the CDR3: TGCAGTGCTAGAAGGGCTAGCGGGGGGGCGCCGGGAGAGCAGTTCTTC.

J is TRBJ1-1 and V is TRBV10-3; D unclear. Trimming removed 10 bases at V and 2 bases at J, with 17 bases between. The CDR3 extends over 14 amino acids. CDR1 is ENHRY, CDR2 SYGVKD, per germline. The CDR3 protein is CASSRRALNTEAFF. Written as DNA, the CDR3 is TGTGCCAGCAGCCGCCGGGCCTTAAACACTGAAGCTTTCTTT.

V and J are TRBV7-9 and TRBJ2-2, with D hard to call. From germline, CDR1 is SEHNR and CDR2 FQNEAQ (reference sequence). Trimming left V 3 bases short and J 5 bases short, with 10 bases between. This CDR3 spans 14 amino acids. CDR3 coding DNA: TGTGCCAGCAGCTTTCGACTGGCTACCGGGGAGCTGTTTTTT. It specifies CASSFRLATGELFF. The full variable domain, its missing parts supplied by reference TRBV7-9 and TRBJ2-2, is DTGVSQNPRHKITKRGQNVTFRCDPISEHNRLYWYRQTLGQGPEFLTYFQNEAQLEKSRLLSDRFSAERPKGSFSTLEIQRTEQGDSAMYLCASSFRLATGELFFGEGSRLTVL.

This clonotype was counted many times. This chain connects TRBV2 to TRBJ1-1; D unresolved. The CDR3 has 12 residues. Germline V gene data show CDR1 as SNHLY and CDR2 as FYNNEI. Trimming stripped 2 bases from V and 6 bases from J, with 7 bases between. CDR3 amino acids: CASSERGAEAFF. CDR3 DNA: TGTGCCAGCAGTGAACGAGGTGCTGAAGCTTTCTTT.

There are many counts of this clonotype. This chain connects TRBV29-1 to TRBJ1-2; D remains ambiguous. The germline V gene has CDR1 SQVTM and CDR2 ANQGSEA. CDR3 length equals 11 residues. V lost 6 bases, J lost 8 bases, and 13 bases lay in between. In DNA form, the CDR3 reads TGCAGCGTCCCCGACATGGGCGGCTACACCTTC. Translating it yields CSVPDMGGYTF.